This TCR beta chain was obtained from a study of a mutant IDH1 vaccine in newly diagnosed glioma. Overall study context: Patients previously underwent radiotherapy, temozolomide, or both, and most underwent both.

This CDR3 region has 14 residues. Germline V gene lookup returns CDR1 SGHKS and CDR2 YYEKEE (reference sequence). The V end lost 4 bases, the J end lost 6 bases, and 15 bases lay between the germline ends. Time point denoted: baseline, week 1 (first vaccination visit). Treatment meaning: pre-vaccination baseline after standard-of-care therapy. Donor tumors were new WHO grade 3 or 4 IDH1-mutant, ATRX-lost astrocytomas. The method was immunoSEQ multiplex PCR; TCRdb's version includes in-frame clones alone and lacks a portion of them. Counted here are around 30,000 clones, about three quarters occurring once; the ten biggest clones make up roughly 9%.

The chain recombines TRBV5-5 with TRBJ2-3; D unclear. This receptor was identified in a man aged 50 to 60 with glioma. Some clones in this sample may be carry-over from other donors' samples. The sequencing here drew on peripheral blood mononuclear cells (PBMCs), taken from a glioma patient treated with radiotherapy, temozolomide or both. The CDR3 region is CASSLTRRTDTQYF. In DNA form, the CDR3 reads TGTGCCAGCAGCCTAACGCGGAGAACGGATACGCAGTATTTT. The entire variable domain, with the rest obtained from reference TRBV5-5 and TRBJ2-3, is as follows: DAGVTQSPTHLIKTRGQQVTLRCSPISGHKSVSWYQQVLGQGPQFIFQYYEKEERGRGNFPDRFSARQFPNYSSELNVNALLLGDSALYLCASSLTRRTDTQYFGPGTRLTVL.